A selection of T cell receptor beta chains follows, all from one sample in a study of blood T cell repertoires in COVID-19. Sequencing used immunoSEQ multiplex PCR; TCRdb keeps in-frame clones, though not all of them. The data hold around 130,000 clones, with about 87% observed a single time. Sequencing used peripheral blood. The receptors were sampled from a woman aged 60-75 years with acute or convalescent COVID-19. CDR3s include the opening cysteine and the closing phenylalanine or tryptophan. The D gene is left open where the match is weak.

D	V	length	J	DNA	CDR3
NA	TRBV19	16	TRBJ1-5	TGTGCCAGTAGTATTCGGGGTGTCGGGGATAGGGCACCCCAGCATTTT	CASSIRGVGDRAPQHF
TRBD1	TRBV30	14	TRBJ1-2	TGTGCCTGGAGTGGTTCGACAGGGGTCTATGGCTACACCTTC	CAWSGSTGVYGYTF
NA	TRBV6-5	13	TRBJ1-2	TGTGCCAGCAGTTCCGACGGAGACTATGGCTACACCTTC	CASSSDGDYGYTF
NA	TRBV5-8	15	TRBJ2-5	TGTGCCAGCAGCTTGGGGCTAGGGGGCCAAGAGACCCAGTACTTC	CASSLGLGGQETQYF
NA	TRBV6-2/TRBV6-3	15	TRBJ1-5	TGTGCCAGCAGTTACCCAGGGAATAGCAATCAGCCCCAGCATTTT	CASSYPGNSNQPQHF
NA	TRBV9	14	TRBJ1-6	TGTGCCAGCCGGGGAACAAGCTATAATTCACCCCTCCACTTT	CASRGTSYNSPLHF
NA	TRBV15	15	TRBJ1-5	TGTGCCACCAGCGGAGGTAGGGGATACGATCAGCCCCAGCATTTT	CATSGGRGYDQPQHF
NA	TRBV12-3/TRBV12-4	11	TRBJ2-2	TGTGCCAGCAGTTTCGTCGGGGAGCTGTTTTTT	CASSFVGELFF
NA	TRBV19	15	TRBJ2-1	TGTGCCAGCGACCCCAACGGAGCGGCGACCAATGAGCAGTTCTTC	CASDPNGAATNEQFF
TRBD1	TRBV7-6	15	TRBJ2-7	TGTGCCAGCAGCTTAGAGAGGCAGGGGGCCTACGAGCAGTACTTC	CASSLERQGAYEQYF
TRBD1	TRBV29-1	13	TRBJ1-5	TGCAGCGTTTCCATCGGACAGGGGCAGCCCCAGCATTTT	CSVSIGQGQPQHF
NA	TRBV2	17	TRBJ2-1	TGTGCCAGCAGTGAAAGGATGGGCGGGTTTACCTACAATGAGCAGTTCTTC	CASSERMGGFTYNEQFF
TRBD1	TRBV6-6	16	TRBJ1-2	TGTGCCAGCAGTTACTCTGCCAGGGGGACTAACTATGGCTACACCTTC	CASSYSARGTNYGYTF